This T cell receptor (beta chain) came from a study of Ad26.COV2.S vaccination and SARS-CoV-2 variants. General study results and limits: Individuals receiving vaccine had higher spike-specific TCR breadth than placebo recipients did. In vaccinated individuals, spike-specific CD8+ and CD4+ T cell responses reportedly displayed substantial breadth.

Treatment: roughly 19 received Ad26.COV2.S at low or high dose, single or two shots; roughly five received placebo; per-sample allocation not given. It was on day 63 after the first vaccine or placebo injection that samples were taken. The donor was a Boston adult aged 18-55 years. Concerning this clone itself: Its antigen remains unidentified.

V dropped 5 bases and J dropped 7; count of bases not matched to a gene: 16. The CDR3 totals 17 residues. CDR1 MNHNY and CDR2 SVGAGI come from the germline V gene (reference sequence). Clones were read by immunoSEQ multiplex PCR, and TCRdb kept only the in-frame ones, dropping some. The table records under 550,000 clones, roughly 90% of them present only once. This receptor was obtained from a person aged 18 to 59 who received the Ad26.COV2.S COVID-19 vaccine or a placebo. V is TRBV6-6 and J is TRBJ1-5, with 8 bases identical to TRBD1. Sequenced here: peripheral blood, sampled in a trial of Ad26.COV2.S vaccine versus placebo. For the CDR3, the DNA is TGTGCCAGCAGTCCAATCCCCGGGGCAGGGGGCAGGCAGCCCCAGCATTTT. The encoded protein is CASSPIPGAGGRQPQHF.